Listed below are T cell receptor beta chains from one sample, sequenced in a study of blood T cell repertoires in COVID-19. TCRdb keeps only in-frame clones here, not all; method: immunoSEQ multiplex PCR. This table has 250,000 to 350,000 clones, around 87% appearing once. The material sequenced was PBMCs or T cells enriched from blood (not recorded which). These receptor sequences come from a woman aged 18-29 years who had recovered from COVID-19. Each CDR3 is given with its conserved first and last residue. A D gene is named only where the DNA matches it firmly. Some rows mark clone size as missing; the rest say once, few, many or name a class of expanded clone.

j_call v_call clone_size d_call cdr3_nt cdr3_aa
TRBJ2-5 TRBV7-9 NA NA TGTGCCAGCAGCTCGGAGGGGACCGCTTTAGGGACCCAGTACTTC CASSSEGTALGTQYF
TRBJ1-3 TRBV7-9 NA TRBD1 TGTGCCAGCAGCTTTGACAGGGGCGAAGGAAACACCATATATTTT CASSFDRGEGNTIYF
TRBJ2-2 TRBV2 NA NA TGTGCCAGCAGTGAAATCCCGACAGGGGAGCTGTTTTTT CASSEIPTGELFF
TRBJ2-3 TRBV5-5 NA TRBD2 TGTGCCAGCAGCTTGGTCGCTAGCGGGGGGGTCGCAGATACGCAGTATTTT CASSLVASGGVADTQYF
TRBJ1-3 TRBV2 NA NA TGTGCCAGCACTTTCTCTGGAAACACCATATATTTT CASTFSGNTIYF
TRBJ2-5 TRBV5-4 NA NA TGTGCCAGCAGCCCTAGTCGAGGGGGAGAGACCCAGTACTTC CASSPSRGGETQYF
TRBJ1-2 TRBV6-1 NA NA TGTGCCAGCAGTGAAGCTGGCGGTCAGGGTGGCTACACCTTC CASSEAGGQGGYTF
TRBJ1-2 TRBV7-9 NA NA TGTGCCAGCAGCATGGCAGGATTATTTAACTATGGCTACACCTTC CASSMAGLFNYGYTF
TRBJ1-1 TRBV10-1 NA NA TGCGCCAGCAGTGACCCGCTCGGCGCGGGGGATACTGAAGCTTTCTTT CASSDPLGAGDTEAFF
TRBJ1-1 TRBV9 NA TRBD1 TGTGCCAGCAGCCCAGGGGGCATGAACACTGAAGCTTTCTTT CASSPGGMNTEAFF
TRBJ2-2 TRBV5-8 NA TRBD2 TGTGCCAGCAGCTTAAGACTAGCGGGGGAAGCGAACACCGGGGAGCTGTTTTTT CASSLRLAGEANTGELFF
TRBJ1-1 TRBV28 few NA TGTGCCAGCAGTTTAAGAGTGTTAGCTTTCTTT CASSLRVLAFF
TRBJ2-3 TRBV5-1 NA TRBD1 TGCGCCAGCAGCCCCGGGACAGACCTCCCGTTCCAGGTGTATGGGACCGATACGCAGTATTTT CASSPGTDLPFQVYGTDTQYF
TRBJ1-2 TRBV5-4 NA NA TGTGCCAGCAGCTTGCGTACCAGTCTCTATGGCTACACCTTC CASSLRTSLYGYTF
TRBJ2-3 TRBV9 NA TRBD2 TGTGCCAGCAGCGACGGGCGGGGGAGCACAGATACGCAGTATTTT CASSDGRGSTDTQYF
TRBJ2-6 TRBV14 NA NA TGTGCCAGCAGCCGGCACGGGGCTGGGGCCAACGTCCTGACTTTC CASSRHGAGANVLTF
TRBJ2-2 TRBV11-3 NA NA TGTGCCAGCAGCAAACAGGGCACCGGGGAGCTGTTTTTT CASSKQGTGELFF
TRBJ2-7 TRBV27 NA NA TGTGCCAGCAGTCCCTCTAGTTGGCATAGCGAGCAGTACTTC CASSPSSWHSEQYF
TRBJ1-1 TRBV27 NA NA TGTGCCAGCAGTTTATTAGGGGCAGACCCAAGGGACACTGAAGCTTTCTTT CASSLLGADPRDTEAFF
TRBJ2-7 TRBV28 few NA TGTGCCAGCAGTTTACCAGGGGCGACCGAGCAGTACTTC CASSLPGATEQYF
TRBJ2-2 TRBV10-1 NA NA TGCGCCAGCAGTGAGTCGGGCAGGGGGGACACCGGGGAGCTGTTTTTT CASSESGRGDTGELFF
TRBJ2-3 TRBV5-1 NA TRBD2 TGCGCCAGCAGCTCTTTTCCGGGACTAGCGGGGGAAAGGACAGATACGCAGTATTTT CASSSFPGLAGERTDTQYF
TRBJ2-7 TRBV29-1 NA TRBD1 TGCAGCGTTGGTCCTAGACAGGGGCCCTACGAGCAGTACTTC CSVGPRQGPYEQYF
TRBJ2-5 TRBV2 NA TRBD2 TGTGCCAGCACCGAACAAAGTAGCGGGGGAGAGACCCAGTACTTC CASTEQSSGGETQYF
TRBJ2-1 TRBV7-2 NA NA TGTGCCAGCAGCTTGGGGGGATTTGCTTACAATGAGCAGTTCTTC CASSLGGFAYNEQFF
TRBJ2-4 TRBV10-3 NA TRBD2 TGTGCCATCAGTGAGCGGGGGGGCGAGGACATTCAGTACTTC CAISERGGEDIQYF
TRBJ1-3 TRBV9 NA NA TGTGCCAGCAGCGCATCCCTATCTGGAAACACCATATATTTT CASSASLSGNTIYF
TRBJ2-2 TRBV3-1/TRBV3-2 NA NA TGTGCCAGCAGCCCTTTGACAGCTGCGAACACCGGGGAGCTGTTTTTT CASSPLTAANTGELFF
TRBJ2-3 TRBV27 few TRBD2 TGTGCCAGCAGTTTACAACTAGCGACAGATACGCAGTATTTT CASSLQLATDTQYF
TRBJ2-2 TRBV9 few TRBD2 TGTGCCAGCAGCGGAGCGGGGAACCCCCCCGGGGAGCTGTTTTTT CASSGAGNPPGELFF
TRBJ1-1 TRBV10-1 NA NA TGCGCCAGCAGTGATGTCGCGTACACTGAAGCTTTCTTT CASSDVAYTEAFF
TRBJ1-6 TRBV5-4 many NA TGTGCCAGCAGCTTGGAAAGGTCCCAGGATTCACCCCTCCACTTT CASSLERSQDSPLHF
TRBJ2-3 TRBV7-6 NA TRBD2 TGTGCCAGCAGCCCAACCGGGACTAGCGGGGGCGGGGCAGATACGCAGTATTTT CASSPTGTSGGGADTQYF
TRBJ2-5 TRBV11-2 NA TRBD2 TGTGCCAGCAGCTCCAGACTAGCGGGGGGGCTCATACAAGAGACCCAGTACTTC CASSSRLAGGLIQETQYF
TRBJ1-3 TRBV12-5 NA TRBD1 TGTGCTAGTGGTACCCTCCTGGGACAGGGAAACACCATATATTTT CASGTLLGQGNTIYF
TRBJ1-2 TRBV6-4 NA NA TGTGCCAGCAGTGACGGCGGGAATGGCTACACCTTC CASSDGGNGYTF
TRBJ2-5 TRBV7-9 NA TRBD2 TGTGCCAGCAGCTTAGGGGTACTAGCGGGGGCCTCTCTCCAAGAGACCCAGTACTTC CASSLGVLAGASLQETQYF
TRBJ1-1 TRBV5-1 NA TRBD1 TGCGCCAGCAGCTTTTCAGGGGGCAGGTACACTGAAGCTTTCTTT CASSFSGGRYTEAFF
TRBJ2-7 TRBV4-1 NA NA TGCGCCAGCAGCCAAGACTCAGTGGGGGGAACCTACGAGCAGTACTTC CASSQDSVGGTYEQYF
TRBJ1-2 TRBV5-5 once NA TGTGCCAGCAGCTTGGACCCTAGCGACAGTTCCCAAGACACCTTC CASSLDPSDSSQDTF
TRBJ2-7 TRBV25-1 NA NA TGTGCCAGCAGTGAATGGGGCAGGATGGGCGAGCAGTACTTC CASSEWGRMGEQYF
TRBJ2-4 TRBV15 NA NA TGTGCCACCAGCAGAGGGGAGGGGGACTACATTCAGTACTTC CATSRGEGDYIQYF
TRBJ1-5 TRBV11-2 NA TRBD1 TGTGCCAGCAGCTTAGGTCCAGGGGGAGCCCAGCATTTT CASSLGPGGAQHF
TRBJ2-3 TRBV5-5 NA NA TGTGCCAGCAGCTTGTCCCAGGGGCGGAGCACAGATACGCAGTATTTT CASSLSQGRSTDTQYF
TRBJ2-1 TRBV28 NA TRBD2 TGTGCCAGCAGTTCGGACGGGGGGGCAAACAATGAGCAGTTCTTC CASSSDGGANNEQFF
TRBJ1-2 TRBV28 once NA TGTGCCAGCAGTAGGACACTTAACTATGGCTACACCTTC CASSRTLNYGYTF
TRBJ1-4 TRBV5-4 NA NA TGTGCCAGCAGCTTGGGGGCAGCAACTAATGAAAAACTGTTTTTT CASSLGAATNEKLFF
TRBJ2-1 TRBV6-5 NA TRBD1 TGTGCCAGCAGTTACATCGACAGGGGGTTCCATGAGCAGTTCTTC CASSYIDRGFHEQFF
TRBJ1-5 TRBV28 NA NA TGTGCCAGCAGTTCGCCTGAGGCCCTCAATCAGCCCCAGCATTTT CASSSPEALNQPQHF
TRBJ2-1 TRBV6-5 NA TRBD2 TGTGCCAGCAGTTATTCCGGGGGGGGCACATGGGAGCAGTTCTTC CASSYSGGGTWEQFF
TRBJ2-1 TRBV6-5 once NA TGTGCCAGCAGTTACACCCCGCCGGGGGATTACAATGAGCAGTTCTTC CASSYTPPGDYNEQFF
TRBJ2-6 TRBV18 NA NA TGTGCCAGCTCACCACAGGGGACCAACGTCCTGACTTTC CASSPQGTNVLTF
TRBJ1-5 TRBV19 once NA TGTGCCAGTACCGAGGGCCCTAGCAATCAGCCCCAGCATTTT CASTEGPSNQPQHF
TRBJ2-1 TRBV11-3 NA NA TGTGCCAGCAGCTCATCGAGGGGGAATGAGCAGTTCTTC CASSSSRGNEQFF
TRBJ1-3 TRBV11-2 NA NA TGTGCCAGCAGCCGAGACAGGACTGGAAACACCATATATTTT CASSRDRTGNTIYF
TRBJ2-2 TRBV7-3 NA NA TGTGCCAGCAGCCCCAACCCACGGGGGGAGCTGTTTTTT CASSPNPRGELFF
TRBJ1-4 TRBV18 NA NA TGTGCCAGCTCAGAAGAGATAACAACTAATGAAAAACTGTTTTTT CASSEEITTNEKLFF
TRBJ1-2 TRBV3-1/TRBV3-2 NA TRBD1 TGTGCCAGCAGCCAGAAACAGGGGGCGGGCTATGGCTACACCTTC CASSQKQGAGYGYTF
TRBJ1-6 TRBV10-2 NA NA TGCGCCAGCAAGGCCGGAGAAATCGCCTCCTATAATTCACCCCTCCACTTT CASKAGEIASYNSPLHF
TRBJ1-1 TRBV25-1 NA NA TGTGCCAGCAGTGTGGGGAGGAACACTGAAGCTTTCTTT CASSVGRNTEAFF